This T cell receptor beta chain comes out of a study of blood T cell repertoires in COVID-19. Study context: Acute-phase and convalescent COVID-19 samples originated in the United States, Italy and Spain. The analysed material was cDNA or gDNA that came from T cells, B-cell-depleted T cells, or PBMCs.

Per the original methods: Amplification of reference gene primers provided the estimated nucleated cell counts. Repertoires were generated with immunoSEQ multiplex PCR, while TCRdb's copy carries only in-frame clones and drops some. The V and J calls and clone size were taken over from that table, and D and trimming were inferred from the DNA. The sample has some 80,000 clones, around 81% seen once; the top ten hold approximately 15%. Germline-derived CDR1 and CDR2 are MGHRA and YSYEKL. Trimming removed 0 bases from V and 5 bases from J, with 13 bases in between. The CDR3 sequence is 15 residues long.

The V gene is TRBV4-1, the J gene TRBJ1-1; D call uncertain. The source material was peripheral blood. This clonotype was obtained from a human donor in a cohort sampled during active COVID-19. The CDR3 reads CASSQELGLATEAFF. The CDR3 bases are TGCGCCAGCAGCCAAGAACTGGGATTAGCGACTGAAGCTTTCTTT.